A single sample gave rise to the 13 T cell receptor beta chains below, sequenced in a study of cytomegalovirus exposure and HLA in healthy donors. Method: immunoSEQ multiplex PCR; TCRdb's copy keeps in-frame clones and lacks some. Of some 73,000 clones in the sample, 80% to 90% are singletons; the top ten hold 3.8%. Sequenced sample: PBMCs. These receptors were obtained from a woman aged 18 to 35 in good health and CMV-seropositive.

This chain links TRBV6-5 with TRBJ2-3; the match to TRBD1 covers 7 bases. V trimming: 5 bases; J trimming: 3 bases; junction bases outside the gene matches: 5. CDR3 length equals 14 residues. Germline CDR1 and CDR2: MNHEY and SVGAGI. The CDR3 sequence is CASSIGTATDTQYF. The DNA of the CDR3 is TGTGCCAGCAGTATTGGGACAGCGACAGATACGCAGTATTTT.

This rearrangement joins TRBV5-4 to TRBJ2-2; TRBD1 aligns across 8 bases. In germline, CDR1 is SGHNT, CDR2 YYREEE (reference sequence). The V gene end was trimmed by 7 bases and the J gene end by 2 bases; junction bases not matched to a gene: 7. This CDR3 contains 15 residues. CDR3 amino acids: CASYSGGLNTGELFF. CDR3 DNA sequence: TGTGCCAGCTATTCAGGGGGCCTAAACACCGGGGAGCTGTTTTTT.

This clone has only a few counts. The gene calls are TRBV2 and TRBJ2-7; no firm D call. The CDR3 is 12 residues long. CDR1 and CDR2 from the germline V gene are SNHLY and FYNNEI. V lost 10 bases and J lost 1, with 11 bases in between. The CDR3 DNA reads TGTGCCATGACGGGTCGTTCCTACGAGCAGTACTTC. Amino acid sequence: CAMTGRSYEQYF.

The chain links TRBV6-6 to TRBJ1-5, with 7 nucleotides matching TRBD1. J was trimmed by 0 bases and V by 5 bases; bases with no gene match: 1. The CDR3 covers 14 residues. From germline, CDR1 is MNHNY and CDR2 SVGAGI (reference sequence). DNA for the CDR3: TGTGCCAGCAGTCACAGGGGTAGCAATCAGCCCCAGCATTTT. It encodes CASSHRGSNQPQHF.

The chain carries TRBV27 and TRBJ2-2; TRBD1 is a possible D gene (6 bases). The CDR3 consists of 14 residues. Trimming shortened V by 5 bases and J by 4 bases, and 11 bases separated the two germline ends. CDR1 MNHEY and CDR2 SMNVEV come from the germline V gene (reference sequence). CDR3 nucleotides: TGTGCCAGCAGTAAAGACAGGAGCACCGGGGAGCTGTTTTTT. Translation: CASSKDRSTGELFF.

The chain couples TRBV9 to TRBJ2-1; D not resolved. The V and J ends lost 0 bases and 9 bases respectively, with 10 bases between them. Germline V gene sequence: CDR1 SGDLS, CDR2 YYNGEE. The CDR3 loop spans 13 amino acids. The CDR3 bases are TGTGCCAGCAGCGTAGAATCCGTTAGTGAGCAGTTCTTC. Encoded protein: CASSVESVSEQFF.

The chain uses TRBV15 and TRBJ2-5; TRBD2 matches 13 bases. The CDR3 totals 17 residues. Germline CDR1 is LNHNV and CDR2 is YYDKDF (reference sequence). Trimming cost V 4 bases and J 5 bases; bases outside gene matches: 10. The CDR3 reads CATSKGGTSGIMETQYF. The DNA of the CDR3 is TGTGCCACCAGCAAAGGGGGGACTAGCGGGATCATGGAGACCCAGTACTTC.

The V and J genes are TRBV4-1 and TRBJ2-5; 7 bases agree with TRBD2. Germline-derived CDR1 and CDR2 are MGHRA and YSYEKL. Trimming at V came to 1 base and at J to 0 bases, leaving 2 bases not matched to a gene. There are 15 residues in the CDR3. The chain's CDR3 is CASSQVRGDQETQYF. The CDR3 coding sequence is TGCGCCAGCAGCCAAGTCCGGGGGGACCAAGAGACCCAGTACTTC.

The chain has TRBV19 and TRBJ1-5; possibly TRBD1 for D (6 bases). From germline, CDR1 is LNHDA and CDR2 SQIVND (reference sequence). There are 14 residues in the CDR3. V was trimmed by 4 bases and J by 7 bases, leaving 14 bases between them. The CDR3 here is CASSTTRTDQPQHF. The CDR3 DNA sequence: TGTGCCAGTAGTACCACCAGGACAGACCAGCCCCAGCATTTT.

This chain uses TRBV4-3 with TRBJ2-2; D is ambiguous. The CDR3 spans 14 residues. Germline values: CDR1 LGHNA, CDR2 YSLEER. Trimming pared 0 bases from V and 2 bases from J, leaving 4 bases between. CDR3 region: CASSQDYNTGELFF. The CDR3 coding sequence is TGCGCCAGCAGCCAAGACTACAACACCGGGGAGCTGTTTTTT.

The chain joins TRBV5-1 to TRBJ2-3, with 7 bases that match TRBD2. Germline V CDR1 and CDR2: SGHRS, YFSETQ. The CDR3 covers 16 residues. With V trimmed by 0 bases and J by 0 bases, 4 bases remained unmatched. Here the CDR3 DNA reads TGCGCCAGCAGCTTGGGTGGGCGGGGGAGCACAGATACGCAGTATTTT. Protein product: CASSLGGRGSTDTQYF.

The CDR3 loop is CASSLGTGFYEQYF. The CDR3 DNA reads TGTGCCAGCAGCCTAGGGACAGGGTTCTACGAGCAGTACTTC. The V and J genes are TRBV7-8 and TRBJ2-7, with TRBD1 matching 9 bases. The CDR3 length is 14 residues. CDR1 SGHVS and CDR2 FQNEAQ come from the germline V gene. Germline trimming cut 5 bases from V and 3 bases from J; bases unmatched to any gene: 5. Full variable domain (rest looked up from reference TRBV7-8 and TRBJ2-7): GAGVSQSPRYKVAKRGQDVALRCDPISGHVSLFWYQQALGQGPEFLTYFQNEAQLDKSGLPSDRFFAERPEGSVSTLKIQRTQQEDSAVYLCASSLGTGFYEQYFGPGTRLTVT.

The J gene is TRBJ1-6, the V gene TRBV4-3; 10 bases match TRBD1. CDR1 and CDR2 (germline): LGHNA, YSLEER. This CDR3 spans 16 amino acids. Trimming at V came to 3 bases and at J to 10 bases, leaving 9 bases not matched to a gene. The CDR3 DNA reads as TGCGCCAGCAGCCAGGCTGACAGGGGGCATGGATCACCCCTCCACTTT. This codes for CASSQADRGHGSPLHF.